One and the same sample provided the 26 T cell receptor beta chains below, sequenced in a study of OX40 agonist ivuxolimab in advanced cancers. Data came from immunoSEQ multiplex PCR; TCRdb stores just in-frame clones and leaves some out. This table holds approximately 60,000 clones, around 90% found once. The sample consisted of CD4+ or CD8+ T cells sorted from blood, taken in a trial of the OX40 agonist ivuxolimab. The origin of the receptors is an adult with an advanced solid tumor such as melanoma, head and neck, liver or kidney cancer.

Here the CDR3 DNA reads TGTGCCAGCAGTTACCTGGACGCCGGTGGAGAGCAGTACTTC. Amino acids: CASSYLDAGGEQYF. This chain joins TRBV6-5 and TRBJ2-7, with unresolved D. Trimming shortened V by 2 bases and J by 7 bases, and 15 bases separated the two germline ends. Germline assignment: CDR1 MNHEY and CDR2 SVGAGI. The CDR3 loop spans 14 amino acids.

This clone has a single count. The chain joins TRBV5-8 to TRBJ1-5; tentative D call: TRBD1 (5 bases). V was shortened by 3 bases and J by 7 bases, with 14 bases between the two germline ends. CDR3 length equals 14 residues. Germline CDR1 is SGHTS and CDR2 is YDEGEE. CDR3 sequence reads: CASSWTSLGQPQHF. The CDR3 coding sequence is TGTGCCAGCAGCTGGACATCATTGGGCCAGCCCCAGCATTTT.

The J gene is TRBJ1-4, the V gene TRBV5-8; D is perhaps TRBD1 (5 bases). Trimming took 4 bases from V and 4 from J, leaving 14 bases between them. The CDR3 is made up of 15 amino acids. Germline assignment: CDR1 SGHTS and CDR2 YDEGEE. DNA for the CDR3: TGTGCCAGCAGCCCCAAGGGGCAGAGTAATGAAAAACTGTTTTTT. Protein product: CASSPKGQSNEKLFF.

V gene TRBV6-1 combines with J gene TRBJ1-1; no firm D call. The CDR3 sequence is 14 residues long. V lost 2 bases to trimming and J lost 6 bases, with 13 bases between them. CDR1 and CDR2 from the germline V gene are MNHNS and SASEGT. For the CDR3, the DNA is TGTGCCAGCAGTGAACGAGGTCGGCCAGCTGAAGCTTTCTTT. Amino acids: CASSERGRPAEAFF.

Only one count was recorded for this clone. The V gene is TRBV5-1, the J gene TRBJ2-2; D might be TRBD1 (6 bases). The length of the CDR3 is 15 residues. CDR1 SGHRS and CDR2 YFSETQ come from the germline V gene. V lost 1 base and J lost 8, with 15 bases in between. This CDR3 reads CASSLTGQKKGELFF. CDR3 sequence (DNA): TGCGCCAGCAGCTTGACGGGACAAAAAAAAGGGGAGCTGTTTTTT.

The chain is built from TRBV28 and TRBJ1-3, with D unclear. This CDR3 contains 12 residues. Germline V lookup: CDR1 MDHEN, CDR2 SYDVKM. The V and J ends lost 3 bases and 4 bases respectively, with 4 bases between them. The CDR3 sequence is CASSLFGNTIYF. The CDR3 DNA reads TGTGCCAGCAGTTTGTTCGGAAACACCATATATTTT.

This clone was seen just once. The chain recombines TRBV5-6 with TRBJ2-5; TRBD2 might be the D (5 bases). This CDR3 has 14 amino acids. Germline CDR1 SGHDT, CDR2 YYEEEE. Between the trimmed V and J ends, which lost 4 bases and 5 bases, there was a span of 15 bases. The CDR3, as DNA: TGTGCCAGCAGCCGGAGCGGCGTCAGGGAGACCCAGTACTTC. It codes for CASSRSGVRETQYF. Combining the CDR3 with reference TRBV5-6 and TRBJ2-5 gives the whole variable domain DAGVTQSPTHLIKTRGQQVTLRCSPKSGHDTVSWYQQALGQGPQFIFQYYEEEERQRGNFPDRFSGHQFPNYSSELNVNALLLGDSALYLCASSRSGVRETQYFGPGTRLLVL.

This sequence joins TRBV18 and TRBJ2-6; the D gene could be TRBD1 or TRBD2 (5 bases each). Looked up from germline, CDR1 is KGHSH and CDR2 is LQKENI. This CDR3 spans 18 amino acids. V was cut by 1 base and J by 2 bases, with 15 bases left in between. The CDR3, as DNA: TGTGCCAGCTCACCACTAGGGACGGGCCCAACTGGGGCCAACGTCCTGACTTTC. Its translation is CASSPLGTGPTGANVLTF.

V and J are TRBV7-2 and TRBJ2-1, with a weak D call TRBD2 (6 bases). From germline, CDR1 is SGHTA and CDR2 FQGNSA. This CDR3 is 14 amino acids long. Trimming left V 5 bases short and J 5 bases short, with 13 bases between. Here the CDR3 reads CASSPQGGNNEQFF. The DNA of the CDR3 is TGTGCCAGCAGCCCTCAGGGCGGGAACAATGAGCAGTTCTTC.

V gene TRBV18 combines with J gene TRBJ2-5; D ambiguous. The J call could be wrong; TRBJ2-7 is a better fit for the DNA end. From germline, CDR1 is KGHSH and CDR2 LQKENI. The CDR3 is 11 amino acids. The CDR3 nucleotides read TGTGCCAGCTCACCGCGCGACGAGCAGTACTTC. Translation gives CASSPRDEQYF.

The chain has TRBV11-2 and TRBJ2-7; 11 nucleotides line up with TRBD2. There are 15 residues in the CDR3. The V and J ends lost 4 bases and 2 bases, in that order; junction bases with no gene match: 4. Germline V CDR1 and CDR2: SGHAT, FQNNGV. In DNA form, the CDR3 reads TGTGCCAGCAGCTCGGGACTAGCGGCTGCCTACGAGCAGTACTTC. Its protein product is CASSSGLAAAYEQYF. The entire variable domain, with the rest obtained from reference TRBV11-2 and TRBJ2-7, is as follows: EAGVAQSPRYKIIEKRQSVAFWCNPISGHATLYWYQQILGQGPKLLIQFQNNGVVDDSQLPKDRFSAERLKGVDSTLKIQPAKLEDSAVYLCASSSGLAAAYEQYFGPGTRLTVT.

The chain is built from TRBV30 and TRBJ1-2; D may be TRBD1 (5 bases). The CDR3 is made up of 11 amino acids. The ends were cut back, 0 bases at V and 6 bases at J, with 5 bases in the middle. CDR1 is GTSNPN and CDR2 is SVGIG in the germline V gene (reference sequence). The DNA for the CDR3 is TGTGCCTGGAGTGTGGGGGATGGCTACACCTTC. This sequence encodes CAWSVGDGYTF.

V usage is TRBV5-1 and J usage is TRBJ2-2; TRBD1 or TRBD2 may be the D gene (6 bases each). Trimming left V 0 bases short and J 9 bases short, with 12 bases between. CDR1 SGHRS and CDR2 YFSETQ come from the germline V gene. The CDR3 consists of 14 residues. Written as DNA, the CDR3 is TGCGCCAGCAGCTTGGCCGTGGGGGGCCGGGAGCTGTTTTTT. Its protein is CASSLAVGGRELFF.

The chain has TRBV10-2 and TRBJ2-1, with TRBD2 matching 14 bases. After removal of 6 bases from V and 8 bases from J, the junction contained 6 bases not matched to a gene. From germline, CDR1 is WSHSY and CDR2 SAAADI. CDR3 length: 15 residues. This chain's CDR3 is CASRGTSGRADEQFF. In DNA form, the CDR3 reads TGCGCCAGCAGAGGGACTAGCGGGAGAGCTGATGAGCAGTTCTTC.

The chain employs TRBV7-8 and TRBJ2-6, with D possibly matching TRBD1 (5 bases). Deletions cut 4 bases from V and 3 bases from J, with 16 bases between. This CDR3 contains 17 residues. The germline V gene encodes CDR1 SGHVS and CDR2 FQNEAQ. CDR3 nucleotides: TGTGCCAGCAGCTCGTTAAAGGGGCGCAGTGGGGCCAACGTCCTGACTTTC. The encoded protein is CASSSLKGRSGANVLTF. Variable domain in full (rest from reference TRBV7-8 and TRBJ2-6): GAGVSQSPRYKVAKRGQDVALRCDPISGHVSLFWYQQALGQGPEFLTYFQNEAQLDKSGLPSDRFFAERPEGSVSTLKIQRTQQEDSAVYLCASSSLKGRSGANVLTFGAGSRLTVL.

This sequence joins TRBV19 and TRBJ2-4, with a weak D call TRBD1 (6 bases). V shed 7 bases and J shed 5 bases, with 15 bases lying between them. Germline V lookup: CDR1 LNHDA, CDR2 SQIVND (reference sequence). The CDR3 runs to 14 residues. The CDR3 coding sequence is TGTGCCAGTACCACCCAGGGGCAAGAAAACATTCAGTACTTC. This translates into CASTTQGQENIQYF.

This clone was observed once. CDR3 sequence reads: CASSFKAPSPNSGNTIYF. The CDR3 DNA reads TGTGCCAGCAGTTTTAAAGCCCCCTCCCCTAACTCTGGAAACACCATATATTTT. This chain links TRBV28 with TRBJ1-3; the D is unclear. CDR1 is MDHEN, CDR2 SYDVKM, per germline. Trimming took 3 bases from V and 0 from J, leaving 18 bases between them. The CDR3 length is 18 residues.

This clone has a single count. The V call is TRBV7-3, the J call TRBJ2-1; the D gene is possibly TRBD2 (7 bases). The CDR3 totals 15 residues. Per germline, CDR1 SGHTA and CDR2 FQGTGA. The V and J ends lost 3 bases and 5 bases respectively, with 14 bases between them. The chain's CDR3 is CASSLGASGNNEQFF. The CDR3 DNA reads TGTGCCAGCAGCTTGGGGGCTAGCGGAAACAATGAGCAGTTCTTC.

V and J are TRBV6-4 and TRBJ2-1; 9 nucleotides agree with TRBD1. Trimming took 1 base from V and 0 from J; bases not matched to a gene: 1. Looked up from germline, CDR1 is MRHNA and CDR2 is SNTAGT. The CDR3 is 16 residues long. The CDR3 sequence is CASSDWTGASYNEQFF. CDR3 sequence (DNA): TGTGCCAGCAGTGACTGGACAGGGGCCTCCTACAATGAGCAGTTCTTC.

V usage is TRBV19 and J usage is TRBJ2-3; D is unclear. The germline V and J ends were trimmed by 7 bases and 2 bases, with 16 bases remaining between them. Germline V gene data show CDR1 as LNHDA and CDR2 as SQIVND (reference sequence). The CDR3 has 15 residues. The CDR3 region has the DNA TGTGCCAGTAAGGGCGTGTCAGGCCCCACAGATACGCAGTATTTT. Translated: CASKGVSGPTDTQYF.

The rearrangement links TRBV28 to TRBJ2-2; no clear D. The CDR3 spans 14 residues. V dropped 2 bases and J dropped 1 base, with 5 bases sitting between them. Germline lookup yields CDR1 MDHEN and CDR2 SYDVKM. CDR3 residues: CASSLQRNTGELFF. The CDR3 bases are TGTGCCAGCAGTTTACAGCGGAACACCGGGGAGCTGTTTTTT. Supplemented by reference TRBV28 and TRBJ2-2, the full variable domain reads DVKVTQSSRYLVKRTGEKVFLECVQDMDHENMFWYRQDPGLGLRLIYFSYDVKMKEKGDIPEGYSVSREKKERFSLILESASTNQTSMYLCASSLQRNTGELFFGEGSRLTVL.

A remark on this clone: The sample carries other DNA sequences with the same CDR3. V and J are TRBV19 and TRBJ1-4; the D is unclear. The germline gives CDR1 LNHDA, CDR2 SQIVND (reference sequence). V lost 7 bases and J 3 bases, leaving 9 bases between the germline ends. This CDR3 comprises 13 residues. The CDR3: CASNSSPNEKLFF. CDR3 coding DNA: TGTGCCAGTAATAGTTCTCCTAATGAAAAACTGTTTTTT. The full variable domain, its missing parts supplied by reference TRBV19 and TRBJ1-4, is DGGITQSPKYLFRKEGQNVTLSCEQNLNHDAMYWYRQDPGQGLRLIYYSQIVNDFQKGDIAEGYSVSREKKESFPLTVTSAQKNPTAFYLCASNSSPNEKLFFGSGTQLSVL.

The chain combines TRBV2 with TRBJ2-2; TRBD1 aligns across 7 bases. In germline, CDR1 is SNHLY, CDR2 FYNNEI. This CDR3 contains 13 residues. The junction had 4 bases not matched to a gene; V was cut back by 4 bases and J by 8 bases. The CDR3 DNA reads TGTGCCAGCAGTGCTGTGGGACAGGGGGAGCTGTTTTTT. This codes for CASSAVGQGELFF.

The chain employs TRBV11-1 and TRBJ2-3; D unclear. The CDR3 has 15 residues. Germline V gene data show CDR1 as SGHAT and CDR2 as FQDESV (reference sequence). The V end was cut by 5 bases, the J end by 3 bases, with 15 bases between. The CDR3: CASSPRTLYTDTQYF. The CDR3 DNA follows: TGTGCCAGCAGCCCCCGGACCCTTTATACAGATACGCAGTATTTT.

CDR3 loop: CAGDTQLGNTEAFF. CDR3 bases: TGTGCCGGGGATACCCAGCTCGGGAACACTGAAGCTTTCTTT. The V call is TRBV5-3, the J call TRBJ1-1, with D unresolved. TRBV5-3 is an ORF, with its function uncertain. The V gene lost 10 bases and the J gene lost 1 base, with 17 bases spanning the gap. The CDR3 runs to 14 residues.

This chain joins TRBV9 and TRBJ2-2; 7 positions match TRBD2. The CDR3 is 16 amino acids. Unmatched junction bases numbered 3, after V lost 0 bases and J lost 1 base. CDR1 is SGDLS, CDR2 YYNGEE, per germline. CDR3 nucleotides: TGTGCCAGCAGCGTAGGGGCTAGCGGGAACACCGGGGAGCTGTTTTTT. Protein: CASSVGASGNTGELFF.